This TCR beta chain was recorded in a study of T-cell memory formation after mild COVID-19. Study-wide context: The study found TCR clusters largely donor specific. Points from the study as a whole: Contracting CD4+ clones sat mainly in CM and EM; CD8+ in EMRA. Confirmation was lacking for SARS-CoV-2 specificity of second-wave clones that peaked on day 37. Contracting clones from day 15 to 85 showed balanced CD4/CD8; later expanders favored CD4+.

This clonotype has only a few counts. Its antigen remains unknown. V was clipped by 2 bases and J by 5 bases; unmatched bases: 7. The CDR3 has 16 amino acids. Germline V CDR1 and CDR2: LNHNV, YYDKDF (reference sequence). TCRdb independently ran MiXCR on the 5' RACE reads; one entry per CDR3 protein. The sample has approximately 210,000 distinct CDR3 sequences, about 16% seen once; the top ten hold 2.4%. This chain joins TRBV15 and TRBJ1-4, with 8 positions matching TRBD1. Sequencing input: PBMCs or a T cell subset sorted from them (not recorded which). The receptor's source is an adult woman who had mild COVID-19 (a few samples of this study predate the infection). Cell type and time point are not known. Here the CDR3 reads CATSRYTTGENEKLFF. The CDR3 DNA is TGTGCCACCAGCAGATACACGACAGGGGAGAATGAAAAACTGTTTTTT.